This T cell receptor beta chain was captured by sequencing in a study of T cell changes during pregnancy in multiple sclerosis. V was clipped by 6 bases and J by 10 bases, with 10 bases between them. This CDR3 comprises 11 residues. Germline V CDR1 and CDR2: MNHNY, SVGAGI (reference sequence). Produced via immunoSEQ multiplex PCR; TCRdb's table is partial and in-frame only. The table shows 40,000 to 60,000 clones, with about 90% occurring only once. This specimen was peripheral blood, taken in the first trimester of pregnancy. V and J are TRBV6-6 and TRBJ2-1; D ambiguous. This TCR was recovered from a female donor in good health, enrolled as a control in a pregnancy study. CDR3 loop: CASRGPGEQFF. The CDR3 DNA is TGTGCCAGCAGAGGTCCCGGGGAGCAGTTCTTC.